Below are 20 T cell receptor beta chains sequenced from a single sample in a study of blood T cell repertoires in COVID-19. The repertoire was sequenced with immunoSEQ multiplex PCR; TCRdb's copy has only in-frame clones and lacks some. The data contain 95,000 to 110,000 clones, 88% of them singletons. Sequencing used peripheral blood. Receptors originate from a man in his fifties with active or convalescent COVID-19.

V is TRBV29-1 and J is TRBJ2-1; TRBD2 might be the D (6 bases). The CDR3 consists of 12 residues. Germline loops: CDR1 SQVTM, CDR2 ANQGSEA. The ends were cut back, 5 bases at V and 7 bases at J, with 12 bases in the middle. The CDR3 DNA reads TGCAGCGTTCTTCGGGAGTGGAATGAGCAGTTCTTC. It is translated as CSVLREWNEQFF.

This clone was seen just once. The rearrangement uses TRBV24-1 and TRBJ2-2, with TRBD1 matching 8 bases. This CDR3 is 16 amino acids long. CDR1 and CDR2 from the germline V gene are KGHDR and SFDVKD. The ends lost 3 bases at V and 7 bases at J; junction bases unmatched: 9. The CDR3 DNA is TGTGCCACCAGTGATCTACAGGGGGGAAGAATCGGGGAGCTGTTTTTT. Its protein product is CATSDLQGGRIGELFF.

The V gene is TRBV4-2, the J gene TRBJ2-2; TRBD2 agrees at 10 bases. CDR3 size: 16 residues. Germline V gene lookup returns CDR1 LGHNA and CDR2 YNFKEQ. Trimming at V came to 2 bases and at J to 6 bases, leaving 6 bases not matched to a gene. The CDR3 sequence: CASSQRLAGEAGELFF. Written as DNA, the CDR3 is TGTGCCAGCAGCCAACGGCTAGCGGGAGAAGCCGGGGAGCTGTTTTTT.

Only one count was recorded for this clone. The V call is TRBV3-1 (or the pseudogene TRBV3-2), the J call TRBJ2-7, with 12 bases matching TRBD2. Per germline, CDR1 LGHDT and CDR2 YNNKEL (reference sequence). J was trimmed by 3 bases and V by 2 bases; bases with no gene match: 8. The CDR3 has 17 residues. The CDR3 sequence is CASSQPGLAGPNYEQYF. The CDR3 DNA is TGTGCCAGCAGCCAACCGGGACTAGCGGGCCCGAACTACGAGCAGTACTTC.

The chain uses TRBV30 and TRBJ2-7, with D possibly TRBD1 on 6 matching bases. Germline V gene sequence: CDR1 GTSNPN, CDR2 SVGIG (reference sequence). Between the trimmed V and J ends, which lost 3 bases and 5 bases, there was a span of 23 bases. CDR3 length: 16 residues. CDR3 in DNA: TGTGCCTGGAGCCACACCGCCGGACAGAAGGGGGACGAGCAGTACTTC. Its translation is CAWSHTAGQKGDEQYF.

This clone was observed a handful of times. This chain connects TRBV28 to TRBJ2-7, with a possible D match to TRBD2 (7 bases). V was pared by 3 bases and J by 7 bases, with 19 bases between. Germline V gene data show CDR1 as MDHEN and CDR2 as SYDVKM. This CDR3 comprises 15 residues. The CDR3 coding sequence is TGTGCCAGCAGTTTGCCCCGACGGGGGGCAAGAGAGCAGTACTTC. It translates to CASSLPRRGAREQYF. Together with reference TRBV28 and TRBJ2-7, the CDR3 gives the full variable domain: DVKVTQSSRYLVKRTGEKVFLECVQDMDHENMFWYRQDPGLGLRLIYFSYDVKMKEKGDIPEGYSVSREKKERFSLILESASTNQTSMYLCASSLPRRGAREQYFGPGTRLTVT.

The chain combines TRBV5-1 with TRBJ2-1, with 9 bases aligning to TRBD2. This CDR3 has 14 amino acids. V shed 2 bases, J shed 5 bases, and the junction held 2 bases outside the gene matches. Germline CDR1 and CDR2: SGHRS and YFSETQ. The CDR3, as DNA: TGCGCCAGCAGCTTAGGGACTAGCCACAATGAGCAGTTCTTC. Amino acids: CASSLGTSHNEQFF.

J is TRBJ1-2 and V is TRBV6-1; TRBD1 is a possible D gene (6 bases). Trimming took off 3 bases at V and 4 bases at J, with 12 bases between the two ends. CDR3 length equals 14 residues. Germline V lookup: CDR1 MNHNS, CDR2 SASEGT. CDR3 DNA: TGTGCCAGCAGTGACCAAGCGGGGGCCTATGGCTACACCTTC. Residues: CASSDQAGAYGYTF.

V and J are TRBV19 and TRBJ1-5, with 9 bases lining up with TRBD1. V lost 6 bases, J lost 4 bases, and 7 bases stayed unmatched. Looked up from germline, CDR1 is LNHDA and CDR2 is SQIVND (reference sequence). This CDR3 spans 15 amino acids. This chain's CDR3 is CASSPTGGTNQPQHF. DNA for the CDR3: TGTGCCAGTAGCCCGACAGGGGGTACGAATCAGCCCCAGCATTTT.

CDR3 in amino acids: CASSQPEEAYEQYF. The CDR3 DNA reads TGCGCCAGCAGTCAGCCCGAGGAGGCCTACGAGCAGTACTTC. The V gene is TRBV23-1, the J gene TRBJ2-7; D may be TRBD2 (5 bases). TRBV23-1 counts as an open reading frame of uncertain function. The CDR3 is 14 amino acids. V shed 3 bases and J shed 2 bases, with 11 bases lying between them.

The chain is built from TRBV28 and TRBJ1-3, with a possible D match to TRBD1 (6 bases). V was pared by 6 bases and J by 4 bases, with 16 bases between. Per the germline V gene, CDR1 is MDHEN and CDR2 is SYDVKM. The CDR3 is 15 residues long. The CDR3 coding sequence is TGTGCCAGCAGCCTCCCATCGGGGGGCGGAAACACCATATATTTT. Amino acids: CASSLPSGGGNTIYF. Full variable domain (remainder filled in from reference TRBV28 and TRBJ1-3): DVKVTQSSRYLVKRTGEKVFLECVQDMDHENMFWYRQDPGLGLRLIYFSYDVKMKEKGDIPEGYSVSREKKERFSLILESASTNQTSMYLCASSLPSGGGNTIYFGEGSWLTVV.

This clone was recorded a few times. The chain carries TRBV6-5 and TRBJ2-7; the D gene is possibly TRBD1 (6 bases). The CDR3 is 13 residues long. Germline V gene data show CDR1 as MNHEY and CDR2 as SVGAGI. Trimming took 6 bases from V and 4 from J, leaving 13 bases between them. CDR3 sequence: CASSVTGRYEQYF. The CDR3 DNA is TGTGCCAGCAGCGTTACAGGGAGATACGAGCAGTACTTC.

The chain carries TRBV7-2 and TRBJ1-3; 9 bases fit TRBD1. The V segment lost 4 bases and the J segment 5 bases; nucleotides outside the gene matches: 6. Germline V lookup: CDR1 SGHTA, CDR2 FQGNSA. The CDR3 contains 15 residues. This CDR3 reads CASSSGTGTRNTIYF. CDR3 DNA: TGTGCCAGCAGCTCGGGGACAGGGACAAGAAACACCATATATTTT.

The chain combines TRBV19 with TRBJ2-1; 11 bases align to TRBD2. This CDR3 contains 14 residues. Trimming at V came to 3 bases and at J to 9 bases, leaving 4 bases not matched to a gene. Germline CDR1 reads LNHDA; CDR2 reads SQIVND (reference sequence). CDR3 sequence reads: CASSMLAGGLEQFF. The CDR3 DNA follows: TGTGCCAGTAGTATGCTAGCGGGAGGTCTTGAGCAGTTCTTC.

The V gene is TRBV5-1, the J gene TRBJ2-2; 7 bases agree with TRBD1. The CDR3 extends over 15 amino acids. Unmatched junction bases numbered 4, after V lost 4 bases and J lost 1 base. In germline, CDR1 is SGHRS, CDR2 YFSETQ. The CDR3 loop reads CASSQRQGNTGELFF. The CDR3 DNA sequence: TGCGCCAGCAGCCAAAGACAGGGGAACACCGGGGAGCTGTTTTTT.

The genes are TRBV7-2 and TRBJ2-1, with 11 bases lining up with TRBD2. The V and J ends lost 8 bases and 8 bases, in that order; junction bases with no gene match: 8. Per germline, CDR1 SGHTA and CDR2 FQGNSA. This CDR3 is 14 amino acids long. The CDR3, as DNA: TGTGCCAGCCTTAGCGGGAGGGCGAGGGATGAGCAGTTCTTC. This translates into CASLSGRARDEQFF.

The gene calls are TRBV7-2 and TRBJ2-1; 14 bases fit TRBD2. V lost 5 bases to trimming and J lost 1 base; unmatched junction nucleotides: 10. Germline V lookup: CDR1 SGHTA, CDR2 FQGNSA. CDR3 size: 19 residues. The CDR3 loop is CASSRRGLAGVASYNEQFF. The CDR3 nucleotides are TGTGCCAGCAGCCGGAGGGGACTAGCGGGAGTGGCGTCCTACAATGAGCAGTTCTTC.

About this clone itself: This sample includes further DNA sequences coding for the same CDR3. The V call is TRBV9, the J call TRBJ2-2, with D perhaps TRBD1 (6 bases). Trimming removed 4 bases at V and 6 bases at J, with 10 bases between. Germline CDR1 and CDR2: SGDLS and YYNGEE. This CDR3 region has 13 residues. CDR3 sequence: CASSPQGPGELFF. Here the CDR3 DNA reads TGTGCCAGCAGCCCCCAGGGGCCCGGGGAGCTGTTTTTT.

The rearrangement joins TRBV7-9 to TRBJ2-1, with TRBD1 identical over 7 bases. With V trimmed by 8 bases and J by 4 bases, 8 bases remained unmatched. The CDR3 totals 14 residues. Per the germline V gene, CDR1 is SEHNR and CDR2 is FQNEAQ (reference sequence). CDR3 protein: CASAKTGSYNEQFF. In DNA, the CDR3 is TGTGCCAGCGCAAAGACAGGGTCTTACAATGAGCAGTTCTTC.

The chain carries TRBV30 and TRBJ1-5, with 8 bases aligning to TRBD1. Germline CDR1 is GTSNPN and CDR2 is SVGIG (reference sequence). V was pared by 2 bases and J by 9 bases, with 12 bases of the junction left unmatched. The CDR3 length is 15 residues. CDR3 in DNA: TGTGCCTGGAGTCGACAGGGGCTTTGGGTGTCGCCCCAGCATTTT. This codes for CAWSRQGLWVSPQHF.